Listed below are T cell receptor beta chains from one sample, sequenced in a study of blood T cell repertoires in COVID-19. The method was immunoSEQ multiplex PCR; TCRdb's version includes in-frame clones alone and lacks a portion of them. The data hold tens of thousands of clones, with 72% observed a single time. Sequencing was done on a sample of peripheral blood. Receptors were obtained from a woman aged 80 or over with acute or convalescent COVID-19. The CDR3 runs from the conserved cysteine through the conserved F or W. Fields, in order: clone size, V gene, D gene, J gene, CDR3 protein, CDR3 DNA. A D gene is named only where the DNA matches it firmly. The size entry is marked missing in some rows and otherwise reads once, few, many or a size class.

many,TRBV2,TRBD2,TRBJ2-3,CASILGLAWNTQYF,TGTGCCAGCATCCTAGGACTAGCGTGGAATACGCAGTATTTT
NA,TRBV27,TRBD1,TRBJ2-2,CASSWGQGLPGELFF,TGTGCCAGCAGTTGGGGACAGGGACTTCCCGGGGAGCTGTTTTTT
NA,TRBV6-6,TRBD2,TRBJ2-1,CASSRLGLAGATLYNEQFF,TGTGCCAGCAGTCGCCTGGGACTAGCGGGGGCTACCCTCTACAATGAGCAGTTCTTC
few,TRBV12-3/TRBV12-4,NA,TRBJ1-2,CASADLSNYGYTF,TGTGCCAGCGCCGACTTATCTAACTATGGCTACACCTTC
NA,TRBV5-1,TRBD1,TRBJ1-4,CASSYGQAGNEKLFF,TGCGCCAGCAGCTATGGACAGGCCGGGAATGAAAAACTGTTTTTT
NA,TRBV19,TRBD1,TRBJ1-2,CATAKTGINYGYTF,TGTGCCACTGCAAAGACAGGGATCAACTATGGCTACACCTTC
NA,TRBV20-1,TRBD1,TRBJ2-7,CSASMQGAFKDEQYF,TGCAGTGCTAGTATGCAGGGGGCGTTCAAAGACGAGCAGTACTTC
few,TRBV6-2/TRBV6-3,NA,TRBJ2-5,CASSYPTGYQETQYF,TGTGCCAGCAGTTACCCTACAGGGTACCAAGAGACCCAGTACTTC
NA,TRBV28,TRBD2,TRBJ2-5,CASSLIAGRHQETQYF,TGTGCCAGCAGTTTAATAGCGGGGAGACACCAAGAGACCCAGTACTTC
once,TRBV3-1/TRBV3-2,NA,TRBJ2-5,CASSQGTEETQYF,TGTGCCAGCAGCCAAGGGACAGAAGAGACCCAGTACTTC
NA,TRBV14,TRBD1,TRBJ2-7,CASSRDRASSYEQYF,TGTGCCAGCAGCCGGGACAGGGCCAGCTCCTACGAGCAGTACTTC
NA,TRBV10-3,TRBD2,TRBJ2-7,CAINPAGGGEQYF,TGTGCCATCAACCCGGCGGGAGGGGGGGAGCAGTACTTC
few,TRBV14,TRBD1,TRBJ1-2,CASSRLGGGGAGGYTF,TGTGCCAGCAGCCGCTTAGGCGGAGGGGGCGCCGGTGGCTACACCTTC
few,TRBV30,NA,TRBJ1-2,CAWSKGSGYTF,TGTGCCTGGAGTAAAGGGAGTGGCTACACCTTC
NA,TRBV30,NA,TRBJ1-2,CAWSVAANYGYTF,TGTGCCTGGAGTGTGGCAGCTAACTATGGCTACACCTTC
NA,TRBV5-6,NA,TRBJ2-7,CASSPLGGASYEQYF,TGTGCCAGCAGCCCTTTGGGGGGGGCCTCCTACGAGCAGTACTTC
NA,TRBV18,NA,TRBJ1-2,CASSPGPTGSYGYTF,TGTGCCAGCTCACCAGGACCGACAGGTTCCTATGGCTACACCTTC
once,TRBV11-2,NA,TRBJ2-1,CASSLDRADSYNEQFF,TGTGCCAGCAGCTTAGATCGAGCGGACTCCTACAATGAGCAGTTCTTC
NA,TRBV29-1,NA,TRBJ2-2,CSVQGGSGELFF,TGCAGCGTCCAAGGAGGTTCCGGGGAGCTGTTTTTT
NA,TRBV5-1,TRBD1,TRBJ2-5,CASSLGLGGDSPRETQYF,TGCGCCAGCAGCTTGGGTCTAGGGGGCGACTCTCCGCGAGAGACCCAGTACTTC
NA,TRBV9,NA,TRBJ2-5,CASSVASSSETQYF,TGTGCCAGCAGCGTAGCTAGCAGTTCAGAGACCCAGTACTTC
NA,TRBV7-2,NA,TRBJ2-1,CASSGGQGGYNEQFF,TGTGCCAGCAGCGGTGGCCAGGGGGGCTACAATGAGCAGTTCTTC
NA,TRBV10-3,TRBD1,TRBJ2-1,CAISGVTGESYNEQFF,TGTGCCATCAGTGGCGTTACAGGGGAATCCTACAATGAGCAGTTCTTC
few,TRBV10-3,TRBD2,TRBJ2-7,CAISEFGSGGAWKEQYF,TGTGCCATCAGTGAGTTTGGTAGCGGGGGGGCTTGGAAGGAGCAGTACTTC
NA,TRBV30,NA,TRBJ1-4,CAWSPGVANEKLFF,TGTGCCTGGAGTCCGGGGGTGGCTAATGAAAAACTGTTTTTT
NA,TRBV2,NA,TRBJ2-1,CASSTRGEAKQFF,TGTGCCAGCAGTACGCGAGGGGAGGCTAAGCAGTTCTTC
NA,TRBV15,NA,TRBJ1-2,CATSRDRVRGLGGYTF,TGTGCCACCAGCAGAGATCGTGTCAGGGGCTTGGGTGGCTACACCTTC
NA,TRBV7-7,TRBD2,TRBJ2-5,CASSLDRTSGETQYF,TGTGCTAGCAGCCTCGACCGGACTAGCGGAGAGACCCAGTACTTC
few,TRBV11-1,NA,TRBJ2-2,CASSLMSRGTGELFF,TGTGCCAGCAGCTTAATGTCTAGGGGCACCGGGGAGCTGTTTTTT
once,TRBV7-2,TRBD2,TRBJ2-3,CASSLSAGTTSTDTQYF,TGTGCCAGCAGCTTATCCGCCGGGACTACCAGCACAGATACGCAGTATTTT
NA,TRBV27,NA,TRBJ1-1,CASSLTRDTEAFF,TGTGCCAGCAGTTTAACGAGGGACACTGAAGCTTTCTTT